This TCR beta chain stems from a study of graft-versus-host responses after intestinal transplantation. The CDR3 spans 12 residues. V lost 7 bases, J lost 7 bases, and 9 bases stayed unmatched. From germline, CDR1 is GTSNPN and CDR2 SVGIG (reference sequence). Remarks on this clone: Its antigen is undetermined.

The data were produced by immunoSEQ multiplex PCR, yet TCRdb's version contains in-frame clones alone and is incomplete. This sample yields approximately 110,000 clones, of which about 92% are seen a single time; approximately 1.2% belongs to the top ten. Source: unstimulated CD8+ T cells sorted from spleen or lymph node cells, taken before transplant. The TCR comes from a human donor who was the organ donor for an intestinal transplant. The chain links TRBV30 to TRBJ2-7; 8 nucleotides agree with TRBD1. The CDR3 loop reads CASQDRVGEQYF. CDR3 coding DNA: TGTGCCTCCCAGGACAGGGTCGGAGAGCAGTACTTC.